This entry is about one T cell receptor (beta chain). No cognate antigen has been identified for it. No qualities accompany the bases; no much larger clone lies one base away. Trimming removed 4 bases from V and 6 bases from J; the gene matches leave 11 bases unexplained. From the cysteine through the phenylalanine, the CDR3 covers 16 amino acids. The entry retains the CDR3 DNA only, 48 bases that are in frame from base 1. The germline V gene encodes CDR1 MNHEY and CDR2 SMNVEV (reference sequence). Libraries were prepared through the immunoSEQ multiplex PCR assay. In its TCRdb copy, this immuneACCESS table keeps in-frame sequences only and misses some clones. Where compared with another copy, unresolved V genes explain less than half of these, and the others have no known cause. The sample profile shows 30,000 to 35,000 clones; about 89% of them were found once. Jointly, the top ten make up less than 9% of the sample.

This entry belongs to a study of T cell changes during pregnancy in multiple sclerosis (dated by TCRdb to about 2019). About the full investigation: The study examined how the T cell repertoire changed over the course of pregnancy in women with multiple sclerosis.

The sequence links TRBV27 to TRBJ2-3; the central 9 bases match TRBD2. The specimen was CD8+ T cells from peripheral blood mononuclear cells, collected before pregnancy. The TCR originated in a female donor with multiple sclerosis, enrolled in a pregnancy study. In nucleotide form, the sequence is TGTGCCAGCAGTTCCCTAGGGGCGGGGGGGCCCGATACGCAGTATTTT. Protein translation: CASSSLGAGGPDTQYF.